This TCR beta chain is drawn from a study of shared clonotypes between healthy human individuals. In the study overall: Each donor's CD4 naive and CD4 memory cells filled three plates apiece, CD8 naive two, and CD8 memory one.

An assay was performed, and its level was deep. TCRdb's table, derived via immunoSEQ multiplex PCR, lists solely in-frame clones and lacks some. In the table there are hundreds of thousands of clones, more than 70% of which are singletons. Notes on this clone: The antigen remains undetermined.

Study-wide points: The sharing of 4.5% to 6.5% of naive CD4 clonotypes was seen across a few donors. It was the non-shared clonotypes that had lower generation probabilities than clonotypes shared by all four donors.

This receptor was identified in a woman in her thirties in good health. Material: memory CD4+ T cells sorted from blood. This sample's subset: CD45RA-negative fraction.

The CDR3 here is CATQGDGYGYTF. CDR3 coding DNA: TGTGCCACCCAGGGGGACGGCTATGGCTACACCTTC. The chain combines TRBV6-1 with TRBJ1-2, with 7 bases matching TRBD1. This CDR3 has 12 residues. Looked up from germline, CDR1 is MNHNS and CDR2 is SASEGT. The junction had 6 bases not matched to a gene; V was cut back by 10 bases and J by 4 bases.